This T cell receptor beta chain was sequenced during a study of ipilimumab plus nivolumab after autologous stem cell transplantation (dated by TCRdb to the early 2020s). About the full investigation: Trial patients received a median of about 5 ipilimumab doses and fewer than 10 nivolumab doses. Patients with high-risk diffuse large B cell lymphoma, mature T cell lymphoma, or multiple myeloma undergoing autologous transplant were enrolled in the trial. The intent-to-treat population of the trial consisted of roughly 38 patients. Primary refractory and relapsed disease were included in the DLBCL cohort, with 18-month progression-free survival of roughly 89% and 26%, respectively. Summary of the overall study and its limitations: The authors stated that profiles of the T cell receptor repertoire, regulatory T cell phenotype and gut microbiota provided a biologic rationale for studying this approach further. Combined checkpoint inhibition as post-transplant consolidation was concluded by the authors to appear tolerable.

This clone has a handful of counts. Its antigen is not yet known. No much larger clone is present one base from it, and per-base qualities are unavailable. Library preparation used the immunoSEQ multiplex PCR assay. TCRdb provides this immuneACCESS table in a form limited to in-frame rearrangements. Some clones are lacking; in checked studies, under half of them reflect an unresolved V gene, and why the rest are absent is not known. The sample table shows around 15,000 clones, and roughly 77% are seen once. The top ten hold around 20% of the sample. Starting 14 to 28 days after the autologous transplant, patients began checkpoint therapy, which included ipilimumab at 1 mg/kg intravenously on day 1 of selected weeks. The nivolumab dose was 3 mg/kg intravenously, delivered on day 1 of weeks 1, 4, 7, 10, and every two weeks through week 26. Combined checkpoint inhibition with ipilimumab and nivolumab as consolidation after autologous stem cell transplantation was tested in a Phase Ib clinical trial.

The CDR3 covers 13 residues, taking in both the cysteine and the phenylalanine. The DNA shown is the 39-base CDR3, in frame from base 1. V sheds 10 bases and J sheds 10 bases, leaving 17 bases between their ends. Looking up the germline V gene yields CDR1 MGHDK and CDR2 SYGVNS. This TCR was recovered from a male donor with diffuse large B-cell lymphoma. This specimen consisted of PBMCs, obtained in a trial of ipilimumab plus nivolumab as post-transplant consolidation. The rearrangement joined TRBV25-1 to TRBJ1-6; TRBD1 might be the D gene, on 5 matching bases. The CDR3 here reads CAIQGPGDSPLHF. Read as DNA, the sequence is TGTGCCATCCAAGGCCCGGGGGACTCACCCCTCCACTTT.